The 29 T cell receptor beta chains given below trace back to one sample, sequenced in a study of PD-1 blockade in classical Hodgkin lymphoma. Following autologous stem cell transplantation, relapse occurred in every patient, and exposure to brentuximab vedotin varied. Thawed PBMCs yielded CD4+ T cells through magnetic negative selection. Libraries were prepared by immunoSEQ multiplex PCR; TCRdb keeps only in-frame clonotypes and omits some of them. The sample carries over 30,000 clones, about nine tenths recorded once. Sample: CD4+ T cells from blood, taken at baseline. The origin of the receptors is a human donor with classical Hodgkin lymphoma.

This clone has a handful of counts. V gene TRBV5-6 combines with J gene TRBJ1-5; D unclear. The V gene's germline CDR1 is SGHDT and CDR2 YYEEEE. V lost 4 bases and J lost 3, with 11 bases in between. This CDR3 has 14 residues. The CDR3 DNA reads TGTGCCAGCAGCGTCTTAAGGGACAATCAGCCCCAGCATTTT. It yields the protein CASSVLRDNQPQHF.

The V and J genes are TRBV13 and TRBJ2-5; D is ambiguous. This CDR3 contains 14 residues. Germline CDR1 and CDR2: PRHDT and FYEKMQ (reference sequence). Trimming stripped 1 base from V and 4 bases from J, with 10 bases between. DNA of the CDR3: TGTGCCAGCAGCTTAGCAGGCGCCAGAGAGACCCAGTACTTC. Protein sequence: CASSLAGARETQYF.

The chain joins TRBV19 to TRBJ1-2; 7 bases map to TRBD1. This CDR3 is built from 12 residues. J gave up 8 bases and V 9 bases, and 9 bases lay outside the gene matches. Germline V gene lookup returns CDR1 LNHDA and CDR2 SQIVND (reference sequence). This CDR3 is CASRGRGQGYTF. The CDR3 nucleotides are TGTGCCAGCCGAGGGAGGGGGCAAGGCTACACCTTC.

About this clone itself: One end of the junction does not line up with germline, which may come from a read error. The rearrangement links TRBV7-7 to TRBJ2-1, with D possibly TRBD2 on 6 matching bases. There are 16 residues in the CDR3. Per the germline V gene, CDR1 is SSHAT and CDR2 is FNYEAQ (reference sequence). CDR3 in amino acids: CASSLGGVGSYNEQFF. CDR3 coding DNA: TGTGCTAGCAGCTTAGGCGGGGTAGGCTCCTACAATGAGCAGTTCTTC.

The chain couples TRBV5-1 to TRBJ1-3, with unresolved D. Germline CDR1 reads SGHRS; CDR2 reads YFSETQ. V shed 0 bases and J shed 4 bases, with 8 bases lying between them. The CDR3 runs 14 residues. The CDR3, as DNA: TGCGCCAGCAGCTTGGTCGGGGTCGGAAACACCATATATTTT. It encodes CASSLVGVGNTIYF.

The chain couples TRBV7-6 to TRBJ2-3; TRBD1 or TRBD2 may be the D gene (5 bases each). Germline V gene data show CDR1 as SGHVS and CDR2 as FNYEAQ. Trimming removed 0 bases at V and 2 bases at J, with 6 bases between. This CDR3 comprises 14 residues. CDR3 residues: CASSLAGDTDTQYF. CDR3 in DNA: TGTGCCAGCAGCTTAGCGGGGGACACAGATACGCAGTATTTT.

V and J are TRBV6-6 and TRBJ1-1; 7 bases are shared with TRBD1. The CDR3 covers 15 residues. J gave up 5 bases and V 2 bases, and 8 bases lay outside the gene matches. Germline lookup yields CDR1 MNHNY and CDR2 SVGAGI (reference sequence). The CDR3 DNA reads TGTGCCAGCAGTTACGCCCCCAGGGGGGAGACTGAAGCTTTCTTT. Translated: CASSYAPRGETEAFF.

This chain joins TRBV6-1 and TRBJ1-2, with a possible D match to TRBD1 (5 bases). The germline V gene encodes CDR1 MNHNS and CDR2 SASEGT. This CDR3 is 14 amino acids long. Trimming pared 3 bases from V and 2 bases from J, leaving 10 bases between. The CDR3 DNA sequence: TGTGCCAGCAGTGATACGGGGCGGAACTATGGCTACACCTTC. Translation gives CASSDTGRNYGYTF.

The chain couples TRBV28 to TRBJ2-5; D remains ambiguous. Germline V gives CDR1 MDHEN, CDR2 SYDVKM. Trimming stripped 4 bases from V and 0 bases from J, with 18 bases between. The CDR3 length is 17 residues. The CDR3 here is CASSSIYLTAYQETQYF. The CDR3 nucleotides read TGTGCCAGCAGTTCCATATACCTTACAGCGTACCAAGAGACCCAGTACTTC.

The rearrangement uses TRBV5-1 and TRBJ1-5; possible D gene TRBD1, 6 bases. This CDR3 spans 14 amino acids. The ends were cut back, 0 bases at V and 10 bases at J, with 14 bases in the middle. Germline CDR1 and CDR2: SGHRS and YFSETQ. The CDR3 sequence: CASSLEGGPRPQHF. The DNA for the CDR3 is TGCGCCAGCAGCTTGGAGGGGGGCCCCAGACCCCAGCATTTT.

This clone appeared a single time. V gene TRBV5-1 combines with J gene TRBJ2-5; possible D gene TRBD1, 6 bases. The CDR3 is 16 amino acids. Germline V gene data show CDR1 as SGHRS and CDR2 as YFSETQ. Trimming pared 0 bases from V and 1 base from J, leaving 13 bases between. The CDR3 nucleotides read TGCGCCAGCAGCTTGGTGGGTACGGACAGCCAAGAGACCCAGTACTTC. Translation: CASSLVGTDSQETQYF.

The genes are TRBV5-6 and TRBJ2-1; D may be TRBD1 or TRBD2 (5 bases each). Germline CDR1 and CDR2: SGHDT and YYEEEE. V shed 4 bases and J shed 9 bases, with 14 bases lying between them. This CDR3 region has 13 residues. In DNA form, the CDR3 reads TGTGCCAGCAGCCCAGGGAGTTTCGGTGAGCAGTTCTTC. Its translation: CASSPGSFGEQFF. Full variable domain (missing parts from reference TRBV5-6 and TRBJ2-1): DAGVTQSPTHLIKTRGQQVTLRCSPKSGHDTVSWYQQALGQGPQFIFQYYEEEERQRGNFPDRFSGHQFPNYSSELNVNALLLGDSALYLCASSPGSFGEQFFGPGTRLTVL.

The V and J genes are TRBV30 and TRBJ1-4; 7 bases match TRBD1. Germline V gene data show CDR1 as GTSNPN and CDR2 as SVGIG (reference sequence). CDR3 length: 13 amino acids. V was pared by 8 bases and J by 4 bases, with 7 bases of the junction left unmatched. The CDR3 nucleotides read TGTGCCAGCCGGGACAGACGTAATGAAAAACTGTTTTTT. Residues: CASRDRRNEKLFF.

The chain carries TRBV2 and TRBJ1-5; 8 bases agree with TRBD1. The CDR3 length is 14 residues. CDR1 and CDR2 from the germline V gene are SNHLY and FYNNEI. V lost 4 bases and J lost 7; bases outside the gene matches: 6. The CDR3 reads CASSAQGAWQPQHF. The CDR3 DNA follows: TGTGCCAGCAGTGCTCAGGGGGCCTGGCAGCCCCAGCATTTT.

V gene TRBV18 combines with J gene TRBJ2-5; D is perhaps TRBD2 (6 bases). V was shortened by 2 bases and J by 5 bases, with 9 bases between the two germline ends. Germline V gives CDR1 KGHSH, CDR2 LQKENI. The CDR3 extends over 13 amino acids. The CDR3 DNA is TGTGCCAGCTCACCAGAGGAGGGGGAGACCCAGTACTTC. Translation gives CASSPEEGETQYF. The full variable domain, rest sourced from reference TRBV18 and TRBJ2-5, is NAGVMQNPRHLVRRRGQEARLRCSPMKGHSHVYWYRQLPEEGLKFMVYLQKENIIDESGMPKERFSAEFPKEGPSILRIQQVVRGDSAAYFCASSPEEGETQYFGPGTRLLVL.

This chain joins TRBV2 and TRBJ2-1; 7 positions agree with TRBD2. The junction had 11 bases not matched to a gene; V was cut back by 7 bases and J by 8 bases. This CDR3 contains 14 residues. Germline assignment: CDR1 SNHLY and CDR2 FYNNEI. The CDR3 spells CASTTPGLRDEQFF. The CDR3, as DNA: TGTGCCAGCACCACCCCGGGACTACGGGATGAGCAGTTCTTC.

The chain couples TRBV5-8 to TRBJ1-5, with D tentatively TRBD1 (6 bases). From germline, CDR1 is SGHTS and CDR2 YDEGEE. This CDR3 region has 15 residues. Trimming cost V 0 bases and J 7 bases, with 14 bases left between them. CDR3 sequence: CASSLAWAGVQPQHF. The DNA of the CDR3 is TGTGCCAGCAGCTTGGCCTGGGCAGGGGTACAGCCCCAGCATTTT.

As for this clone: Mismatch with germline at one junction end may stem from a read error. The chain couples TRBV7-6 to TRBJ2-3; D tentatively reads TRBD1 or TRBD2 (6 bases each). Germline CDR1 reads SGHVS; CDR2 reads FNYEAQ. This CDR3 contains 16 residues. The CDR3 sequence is CASSLAPGAGTDTQYF. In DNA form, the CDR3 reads TGTGCCAGCAGCCTAGCGCCGGGGGCAGGCACAGATACGCAGTATTTT.

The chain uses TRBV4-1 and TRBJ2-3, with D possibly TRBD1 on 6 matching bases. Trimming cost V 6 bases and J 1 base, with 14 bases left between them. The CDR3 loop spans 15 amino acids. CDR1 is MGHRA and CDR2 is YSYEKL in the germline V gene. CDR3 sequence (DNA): TGCGCCAGCAGTAGGACCGGACAGCGCACAGATACGCAGTATTTT. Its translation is CASSRTGQRTDTQYF.

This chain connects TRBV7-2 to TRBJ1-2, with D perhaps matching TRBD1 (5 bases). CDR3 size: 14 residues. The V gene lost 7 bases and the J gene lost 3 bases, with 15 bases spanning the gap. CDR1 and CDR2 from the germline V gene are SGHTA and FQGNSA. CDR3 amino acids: CASTPPGRDYGYTF. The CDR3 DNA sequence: TGTGCCAGCACTCCTCCAGGCAGGGACTATGGCTACACCTTC.

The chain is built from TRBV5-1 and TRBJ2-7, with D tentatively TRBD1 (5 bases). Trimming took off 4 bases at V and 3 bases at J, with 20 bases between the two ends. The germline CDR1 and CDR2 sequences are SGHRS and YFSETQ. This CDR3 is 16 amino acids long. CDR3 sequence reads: CASSLSVGAMSYEQYF. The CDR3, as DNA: TGCGCCAGCAGCCTTTCGGTTGGGGCGATGAGCTACGAGCAGTACTTC. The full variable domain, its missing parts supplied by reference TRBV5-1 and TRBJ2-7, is KAGVTQTPRYLIKTRGQQVTLSCSPISGHRSVSWYQQTPGQGLQFLFEYFSETQRNKGNFPGRFSGRQFSNSRSEMNVSTLELGDSALYLCASSLSVGAMSYEQYFGPGTRLTVT.

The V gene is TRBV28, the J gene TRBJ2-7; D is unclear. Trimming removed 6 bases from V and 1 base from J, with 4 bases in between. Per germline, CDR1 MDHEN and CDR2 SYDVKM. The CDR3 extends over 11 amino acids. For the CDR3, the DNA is TGTGCCAGCAGGCATTCCTACGAGCAGTACTTC. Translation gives CASRHSYEQYF.

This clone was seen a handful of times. This CDR3 reads CASSPTQGNYGYTF. The CDR3 nucleotides are TGTGCCAGCAGCCCAACTCAGGGGAACTATGGCTACACCTTC. V gene TRBV27 combines with J gene TRBJ1-2; possibly TRBD1 for D (6 bases). The V end lost 6 bases, the J end lost 2 bases, and 13 bases lay between the germline ends. The CDR3 is made up of 14 amino acids. Germline CDR1 reads MNHEY; CDR2 reads SMNVEV (reference sequence).

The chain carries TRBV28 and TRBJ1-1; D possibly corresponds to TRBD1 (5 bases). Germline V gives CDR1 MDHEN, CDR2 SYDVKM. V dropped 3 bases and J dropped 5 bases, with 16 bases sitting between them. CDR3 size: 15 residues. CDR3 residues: CASSLAGAARTEAFF. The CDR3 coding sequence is TGTGCCAGCAGTTTGGCCGGGGCCGCCCGGACTGAAGCTTTCTTT.

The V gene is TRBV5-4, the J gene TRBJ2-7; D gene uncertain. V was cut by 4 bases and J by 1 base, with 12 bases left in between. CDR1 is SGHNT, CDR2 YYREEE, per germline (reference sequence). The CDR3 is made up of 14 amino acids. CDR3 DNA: TGTGCCAGCAGCAATCCGGCCTCTTCCTACGAGCAGTACTTC. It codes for CASSNPASSYEQYF.

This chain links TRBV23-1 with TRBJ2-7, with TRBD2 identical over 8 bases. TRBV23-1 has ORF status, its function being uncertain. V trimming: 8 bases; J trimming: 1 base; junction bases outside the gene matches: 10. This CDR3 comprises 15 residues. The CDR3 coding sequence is TGCGCCAGCGGCGGCGGGGGGCCGGTATCCTACGAGCAGTACTTC. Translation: CASGGGGPVSYEQYF.

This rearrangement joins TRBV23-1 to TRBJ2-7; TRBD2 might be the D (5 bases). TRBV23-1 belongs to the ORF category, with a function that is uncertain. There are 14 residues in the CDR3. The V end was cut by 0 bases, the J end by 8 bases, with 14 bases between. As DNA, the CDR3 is TGCGCCAGCAGTCAATCGGAAGAGGGTGAGCAGCAGTACTTC. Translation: CASSQSEEGEQQYF.

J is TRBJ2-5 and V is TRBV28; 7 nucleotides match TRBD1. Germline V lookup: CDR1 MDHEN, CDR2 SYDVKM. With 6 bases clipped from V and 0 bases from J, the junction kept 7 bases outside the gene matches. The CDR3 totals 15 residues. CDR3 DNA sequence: TGTGCCAGCAGGACAGGGTTACCGTACCAAGAGACCCAGTACTTC. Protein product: CASRTGLPYQETQYF.

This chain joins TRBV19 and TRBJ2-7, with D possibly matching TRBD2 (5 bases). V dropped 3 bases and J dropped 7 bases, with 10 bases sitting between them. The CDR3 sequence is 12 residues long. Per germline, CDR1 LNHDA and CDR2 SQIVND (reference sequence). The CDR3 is CASSIRTGEQYF. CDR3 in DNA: TGTGCCAGTAGTATCCGAACGGGGGAGCAGTACTTC.